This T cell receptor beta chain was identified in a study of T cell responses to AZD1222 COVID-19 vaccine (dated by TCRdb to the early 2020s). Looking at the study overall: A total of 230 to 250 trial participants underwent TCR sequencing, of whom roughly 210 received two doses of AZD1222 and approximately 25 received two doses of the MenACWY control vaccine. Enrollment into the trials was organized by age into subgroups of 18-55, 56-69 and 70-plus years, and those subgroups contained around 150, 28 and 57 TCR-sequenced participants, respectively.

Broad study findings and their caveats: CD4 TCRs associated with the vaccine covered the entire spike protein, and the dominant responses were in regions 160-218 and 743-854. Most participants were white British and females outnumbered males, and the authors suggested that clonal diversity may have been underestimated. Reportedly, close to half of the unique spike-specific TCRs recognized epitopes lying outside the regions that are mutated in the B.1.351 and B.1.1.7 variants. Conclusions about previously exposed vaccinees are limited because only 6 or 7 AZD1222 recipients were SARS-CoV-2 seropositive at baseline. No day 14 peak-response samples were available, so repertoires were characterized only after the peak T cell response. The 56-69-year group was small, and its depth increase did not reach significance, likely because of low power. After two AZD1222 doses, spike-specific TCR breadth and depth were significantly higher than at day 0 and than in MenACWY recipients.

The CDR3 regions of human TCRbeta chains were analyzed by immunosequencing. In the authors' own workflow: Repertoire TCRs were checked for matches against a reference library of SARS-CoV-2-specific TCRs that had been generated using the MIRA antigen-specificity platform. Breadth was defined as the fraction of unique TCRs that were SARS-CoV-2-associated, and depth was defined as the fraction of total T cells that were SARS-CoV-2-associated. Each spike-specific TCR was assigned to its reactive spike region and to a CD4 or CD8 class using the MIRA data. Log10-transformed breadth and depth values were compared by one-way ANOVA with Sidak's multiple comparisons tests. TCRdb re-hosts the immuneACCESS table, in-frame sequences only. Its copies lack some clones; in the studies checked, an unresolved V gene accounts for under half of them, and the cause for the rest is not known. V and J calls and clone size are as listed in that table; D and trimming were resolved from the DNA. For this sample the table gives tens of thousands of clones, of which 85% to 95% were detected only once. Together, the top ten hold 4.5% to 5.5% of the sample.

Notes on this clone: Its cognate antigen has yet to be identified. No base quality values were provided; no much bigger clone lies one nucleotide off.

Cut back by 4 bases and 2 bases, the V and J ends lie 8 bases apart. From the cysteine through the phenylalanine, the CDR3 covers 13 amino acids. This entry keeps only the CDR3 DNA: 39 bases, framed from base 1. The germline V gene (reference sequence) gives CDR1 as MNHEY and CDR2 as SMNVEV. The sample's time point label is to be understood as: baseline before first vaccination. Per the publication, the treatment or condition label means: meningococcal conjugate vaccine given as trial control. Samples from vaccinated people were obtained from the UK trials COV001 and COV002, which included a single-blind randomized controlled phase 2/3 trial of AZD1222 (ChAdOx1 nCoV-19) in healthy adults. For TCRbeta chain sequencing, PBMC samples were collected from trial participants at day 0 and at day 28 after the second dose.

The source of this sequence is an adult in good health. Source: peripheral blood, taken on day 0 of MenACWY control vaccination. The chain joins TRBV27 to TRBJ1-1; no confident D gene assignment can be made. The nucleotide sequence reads TGTGCCAGCAGTTGGACGGGAAACACTGAAGCTTTCTTT. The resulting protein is CASSWTGNTEAFF.